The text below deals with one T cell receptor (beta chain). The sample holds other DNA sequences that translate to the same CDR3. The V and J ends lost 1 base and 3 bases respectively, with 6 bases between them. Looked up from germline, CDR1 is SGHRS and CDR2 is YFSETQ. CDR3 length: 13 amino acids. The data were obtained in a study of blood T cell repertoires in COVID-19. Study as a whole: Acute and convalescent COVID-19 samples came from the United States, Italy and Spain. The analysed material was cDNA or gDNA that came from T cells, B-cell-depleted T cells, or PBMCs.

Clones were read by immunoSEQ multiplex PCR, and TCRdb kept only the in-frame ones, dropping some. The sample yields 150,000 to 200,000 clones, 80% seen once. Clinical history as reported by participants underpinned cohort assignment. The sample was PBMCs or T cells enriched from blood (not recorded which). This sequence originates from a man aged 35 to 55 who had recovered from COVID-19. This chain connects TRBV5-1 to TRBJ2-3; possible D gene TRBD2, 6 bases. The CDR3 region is CASSLSGTDTQYF. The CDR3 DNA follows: TGCGCCAGCAGCTTGAGCGGGACAGATACGCAGTATTTT.